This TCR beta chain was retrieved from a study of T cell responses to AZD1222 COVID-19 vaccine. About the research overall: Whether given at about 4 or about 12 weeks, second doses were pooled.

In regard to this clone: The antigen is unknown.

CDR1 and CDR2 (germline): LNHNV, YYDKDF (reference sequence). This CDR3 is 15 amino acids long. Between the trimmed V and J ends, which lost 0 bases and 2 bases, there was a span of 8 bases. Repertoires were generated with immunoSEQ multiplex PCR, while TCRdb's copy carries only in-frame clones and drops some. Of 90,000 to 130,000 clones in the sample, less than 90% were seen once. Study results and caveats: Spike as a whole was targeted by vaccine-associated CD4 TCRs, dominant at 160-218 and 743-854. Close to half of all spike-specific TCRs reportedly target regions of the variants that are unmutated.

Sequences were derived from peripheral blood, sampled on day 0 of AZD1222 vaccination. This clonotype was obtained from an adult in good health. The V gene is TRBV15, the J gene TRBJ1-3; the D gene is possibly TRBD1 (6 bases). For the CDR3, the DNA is TGTGCCACCAGCAGAGAACGGACAGCTGGAAACACCATATATTTT. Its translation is CATSRERTAGNTIYF.